The clone carrying this TCR beta chain appeared many times. These data belong to a study of read filtering for tumor transcriptome and immune sequencing. The library was built from 400 ng RNA with molecular barcoded adaptors for alpha/delta and beta/gamma chains. One entry per CDR3 protein, called by TCRdb with MiXCR from the reads. The table shows around 50,000 distinct CDR3 sequences, with more than 20% occurring only once. Germline-derived CDR1 and CDR2 are ENHRY and SYGVKD. CDR3 length: 14 amino acids. Germline trimming cut 10 bases from V and 2 bases from J; bases unmatched to any gene: 8. The origin of this receptor is a donor at least 40 years old with multiple myeloma. Source material: a population of CD138-negative cells sorted from bone marrow. The chain recombines TRBV10-3 with TRBJ1-1, with 9 positions matching TRBD1. The CDR3 coding sequence is TGTGCCACCAGCCCGGGACAGGGTAACACTGAAGCTTTCTTT. It is translated as CATSPGQGNTEAFF.